The present TCR beta chain was sequenced within a study of radiotherapy plus CTLA-4 blockade in lung cancer. As for the study in general: Disease control was seen in approximately 30% of patients, objective responses in around 20%. Study-level points and caveats: Subsequent to radiotherapy plus ipilimumab, tumor-derived TCR clones underwent expansion in blood. Interferon-beta and early blood T cell clone dynamics reportedly predicted response best.

Participants had chemo-refractory metastatic non-small-cell lung cancer and were treated with focal radiation plus ipilimumab CTLA-4 blockade. The CDR3 runs to 16 residues. Deletions cut 6 bases from V and 2 bases from J, with 17 bases between. In germline, CDR1 is SGHAT, CDR2 FQDESV (reference sequence). On this clone: Its specificity is not known.

Sequencing was performed with immunoSEQ multiplex PCR; in TCRdb, only in-frame clones are kept and a portion is missing. The table shows roughly 98,000 clones, with over 80% occurring only once. Sequences were derived from peripheral blood, sampled from a patient treated with radiotherapy plus ipilimumab. This chain links TRBV11-1 with TRBJ2-1; D might be TRBD1 or TRBD2, each matching 5 bases. This TCR was sampled from a human donor with non-small cell lung cancer that progressed on radiotherapy plus ipilimumab. In nucleotides, the CDR3 is TGTGCCAGCAGTCTATGGGACGGGAAGGCCTACAATGAGCAGTTCTTC. This encodes CASSLWDGKAYNEQFF.